This TCR beta chain was profiled in a study of vaccination effects on CD4 cells after COVID-19 (dated by TCRdb to 2021 to 2024). Regarding the complete study: Across the study, the median time from the second dose to post-vaccine sampling was 72 days (range 14 to 241). In both COVID-19 convalescent patients and infection-naive vaccine recipients, the study compared SARS-CoV-2 spike-specific CD4+ TCR repertoires from before mRNA vaccination with those from after it. The full study included roughly 11 COVID-19 convalescent patients and a few SARS-CoV-2-naive healthy vaccine recipients. Cultures from other donors in the study were sequenced with the Oncomine TCR Beta short-read assay on an Illumina iSeq 100.

To identify antigen-specific CD4+ T cell clonotypes by their expansion, the ViraFEST assay first stimulated PBMC with viral peptide pools and then applied TCR sequencing. After 10 to 11 days of culture, CD4+ T cells were isolated with the EasySep CD4+ T cell isolation kit. Two doses of either the BNT162b2 or the mRNA-1273 mRNA SARS-CoV-2 vaccine were administered to participants. The absence of prior SARS-CoV-2 infection in healthy vaccine recipients was confirmed by negative nucleocapsid antibodies before and after vaccination. Each well held under 2.5 million PBMC cultured in IMDM containing around 5% human AB serum, roughly 9.6 IU/ml IL-2 and gentamicin, along with around 11 ug/ml peptides. Half of the culture medium was replaced with fresh IL-2-containing medium on days 3 and 7. Unless noted otherwise, every peptide stimulation condition was grown in triplicate wells. Using Ficoll-Paque Plus gradient centrifugation, PBMC were separated from whole blood and then either used fresh or cryopreserved at -140C. The spike proteins of SARS-CoV-2 and of the common cold coronaviruses HCoV-NL63, HCoV-OC43 and HCoV-229E were spanned by overlapping peptide pools. The QIAamp micro DNA kit was used to extract genomic DNA from the cultured CD4+ T cells.

General findings and caveats noted by the study authors: The study was limited by a small number of convalescent patients, and early post-infection timepoints were lacking. Marked clonal contraction was observed in both infection-induced and vaccine-induced clones at late post-vaccination timepoints, consistent with waning T cell responses. In healthy vaccine recipients, vaccine-induced clones were almost all SARS-CoV-2 mono-reactive, with only 1 of 255 cross-reactive with common cold coronaviruses.

In regard to this clone: The antigen it binds to is not known. The input lacks base qualities; no much larger clone sits a single base away.

Libraries were built with the immunoSEQ multiplex PCR assay. DNA from the CD4+ T cells that had been cultured and isolated underwent TCR beta CDR3 sequencing. The authors' pipeline ran thus. Non-productive TCR sequences were discarded, and reads were trimmed to the CDR3 region, with only CDR3s of 7 or more amino acids retained. Antigen-specific clonotypes were identified with the MANAFEST web app by comparing expansion in peptide wells against reference cultures. To count as positive, a clone had to show expansion at FDR<0.05 compared with the reference and with all other wells, an odds ratio above 5, and a frequency above 0.1% in two replicate wells. A clonotype was defined as cross-reactive if the clonotype was significantly expanded both in SARS-CoV-2 spike wells and in at least one common cold coronavirus spike condition. Using the stringdist R package, CDR3 similarity was measured by Levenshtein distance, and unrooted trees were constructed with ape in R 3.6.1. TCRdb mirrors the immuneACCESS table, restricted to in-frame sequences. Some clones are absent from its copies; in checked studies, under half trace to an unresolved V gene, and the reason for the others is unknown. That table furnishes V, J and clone size, whereas the DNA furnished D and trimming. The sample table records roughly 41,000 clones; 74% of these occur just once. The ten most abundant clones make up roughly 16% of the sample.

V is reduced by 5 bases and J by 2 bases, leaving a spacing of 0 bases between them. The CDR3 has 10 amino acids, counting the end cysteine and phenylalanine. Just the 30-base CDR3 DNA is kept, in frame starting at base 1. The CDR1 and CDR2 encoded by the germline V gene are SGHAT and FQNNGV. Sequences were derived from CD4+ T cells from PBMCs cultured with HCoV-OC43 spike peptides, sampled after COVID-19 vaccination. This sample's cell subset or site label indicates: HCoV-OC43 spike overlapping peptide pool stimulation. The chain is assembled from TRBV11-2 and TRBJ1-1, with no confident D gene call. This sequence originates from a human donor who received a COVID-19 vaccine. DNA sequence: TGTGCCAGCAGCAACACTGAAGCTTTCTTT. This translates into CASSNTEAFF.